Listed below are T cell receptor beta chains from one sample, sequenced in a study of read filtering for tumor transcriptome and immune sequencing. MiXCR, applied by TCRdb to the reads, yields one record per CDR3 protein. Of 130,000 or so distinct CDR3 sequences detected, around 13% appear once; the ten largest clones hold just under 8.5%. Sequencing was done on a sample of a population of CD138-negative cells sorted from bone marrow. All receptors come from a donor aged 40 or older with multiple myeloma. Each CDR3 is given with its conserved first and last residue. The order of the fields is clone size, J gene, CDR3 length, V gene, D gene, CDR3 DNA, CDR3 protein. The D gene is left open where the match is weak. Clone size is given for some rows only: seen once, a few or many times, or a class if the clone is expanded.

many	TRBJ2-1	12	TRBV27	NA	TGTGCCAGCAGTTCCGCTGGAGCGCTCAAAAGGTTC	CASSSAGALKRF
many	TRBJ1-4	16	TRBV9	NA	TGTGCCAGCAGCGTAGAGGATAGGAGTGGAGGTGAAAAACTGTTTTTT	CASSVEDRSGGEKLFF
many	TRBJ1-6	15	TRBV5-4	TRBD1	TGTGCCAGCAGCATACCGGGACAGGGGACCTCACCCCTCCACTTT	CASSIPGQGTSPLHF
many	TRBJ2-1	15	TRBV19	TRBD2	TGTGCCAGTAGTTTTGCGGGAGGATCGGGCAATGAGCAGTTCTTC	CASSFAGGSGNEQFF
few	TRBJ2-7	13	TRBV3-1	NA	TGTGCCAGCAGCCAAGGTACTCGGTTCTGGCAGTACTTC	CASSQGTRFWQYF
many	TRBJ2-3	15	TRBV6-2/TRBV6-3	TRBD2	TGTGCCAGCAGACGACTAGCGGGAGAAGTAGATACGCAGTATTTT	CASRRLAGEVDTQYF
many	TRBJ2-1	16	TRBV29-1	NA	TGCAGCGTTGAAGCACCCTTGGGGGCCCTGAGGGGTGAGCAGTTCTTC	CSVEAPLGALRGEQFF
many	TRBJ2-7	14	TRBV4-3	TRBD1	TGCGCCAGCAGCCAATGGGACAGGGGCTACGAGCAGTACTTC	CASSQWDRGYEQYF
many	TRBJ2-2	14	TRBV29-1	NA	TGCAGCTTCCGGGACTCCGGGATCACCGGGGAGCTGTTTTTT	CSFRDSGITGELFF
many	TRBJ2-1	15	TRBV11-3	TRBD2	TGTGCCAGCAGTTCACTAGCGGGAGGTTACAATGAGCAGTTCTTC	CASSSLAGGYNEQFF
NA	TRBJ1-1	14	TRBV14	TRBD1	TGTGTTAGCAGACTCGGGACAGGGGGCACTGAAGCTTTCTTT	CVSRLGTGGTEAFF
many	TRBJ2-1	13	TRBV2	NA	TGTGCCAGCACCTCCGGGGGGCGGGAGATGAAGTTCTTC	CASTSGGREMKFF
many	TRBJ2-1	12	TRBV7-9	NA	TGTGCCAGCAGGCGGGACAGCAATGAGCAGTTCTTC	CASRRDSNEQFF
many	TRBJ2-3	15	TRBV5-1	TRBD2	TGCGCCAGCAGCTCACCGGGACTAGGAACAGATACGCAGTATTTT	CASSSPGLGTDTQYF
many	TRBJ2-7	17	TRBV5-1	NA	TGCGCCAGCAGCTTGGGCTCCGCGGACCTGTCGGTCTACGAGCAGTACTTC	CASSLGSADLSVYEQYF
many	TRBJ2-2	16	TRBV27	NA	TGTGCCAGCAGCTCCATCGGGTTGTCGAACACCGGGGAGCTGTTTTTT	CASSSIGLSNTGELFF
many	TRBJ2-1	15	TRBV5-5	NA	TGTGCCAGCAGCGCCGCTAGTGTTTCCTACAATGAGCAGTTCTTC	CASSAASVSYNEQFF
many	TRBJ2-1	15	TRBV20-1	TRBD1	TGCAGTGCTAGCAATTTAGGGGGCATATTGAATGAGCAGTTCTTC	CSASNLGGILNEQFF
many	TRBJ2-7	11	TRBV19	NA	TGTGCCAGTATGGGGTCCTCCGAGCAGTACTTC	CASMGSSEQYF
many	TRBJ2-1	14	TRBV18	NA	TGTGCCAGCTCACCATCGTCACCCGACAATGAGCAGTTCTTC	CASSPSSPDNEQFF
many	TRBJ1-1	16	TRBV4-2	TRBD1	TGTGCCAGCAGCTCCAGAACAGGGGTCAGGAACACTGAAGCTTTCTTT	CASSSRTGVRNTEAFF
many	TRBJ1-1	14	TRBV4-1	NA	TGCGCCAGCAGCCAAGGAAGCGGGACCACTGAAGCTTTCTTT	CASSQGSGTTEAFF
many	TRBJ2-5	12	TRBV3-1	NA	TGTGCCAGCAGCCACTGGAGAGAGACCCAGTACTTC	CASSHWRETQYF
many	TRBJ2-1	15	TRBV6-1	TRBD1	TGTGCCAGCCATGACCCCGGGACAGGGGGTGGTGAGCAGTTCTTC	CASHDPGTGGGEQFF
NA	TRBJ1-2	17	TRBV25-1	TRBD1	TGTGCCAGCAGTGAAGCTCCGGGACAGGGGGCTCACTATGGCTACACCTTC	CASSEAPGQGAHYGYTF
many	TRBJ2-5	14	TRBV5-1	NA	TGCGCCAGCAGCTTGGATCGGTACCAAGAGACCCAGTACTTC	CASSLDRYQETQYF
few	TRBJ2-3	15	TRBV11-2	NA	TGTGCCGGCAGCTTAGCTAGTAGCGCCCCAGATACGCAGTATTTT	CAGSLASSAPDTQYF
many	TRBJ2-1	15	TRBV7-3	TRBD2	TGTGCCAGCAGCCCAGGGACTAGTAACTACAATGAGCAGTTCTTC	CASSPGTSNYNEQFF
NA	TRBJ1-5	14	TRBV4-2	NA	TGTGCCAGCAGCCAAGACCAGGGCGGGGGGCCCCAGCATTTT	CASSQDQGGGPQHF
many	TRBJ2-1	16	TRBV6-5	TRBD1	TGTGCCAGCAGTTTAGCCGGGACAGGGAATTGGAATGAGCAGTTCTTC	CASSLAGTGNWNEQFF
many	TRBJ1-1	19	TRBV5-4	NA	TGTGCCAGCAGCTTGGGTCCCAGGCAGGGAAATTATATGAACACTGAAGCTTTCTTT	CASSLGPRQGNYMNTEAFF
few	TRBJ2-2	14	TRBV7-6	NA	TGTGCCAGCAGCAAAGGACTGAACACCGGGGAGCTGTTTTTT	CASSKGLNTGELFF
many	TRBJ1-1	10	TRBV29-1	NA	TGCAGCGTTCTGAACACTGAAGCTTTCTTT	CSVLNTEAFF
many	TRBJ1-5	15	TRBV20-1	NA	TGCAGTGCTAGAGGCCAGGGGACCCACAATCAGCCCCAGCATTTT	CSARGQGTHNQPQHF
many	TRBJ1-1	13	TRBV7-3	NA	TGTGCCAGCAGCTTAACTGGGGTCACTGAAGCTTTCTTT	CASSLTGVTEAFF
many	TRBJ2-1	11	TRBV29-1	NA	TGCAGCGTTGATTTAGACAATGAGCAGTTCTTC	CSVDLDNEQFF
many	TRBJ2-1	16	TRBV20-1	TRBD2	TGCAGTGCTTCTTCCTCACTAGCGAGGACCTACAATGAGCAGTTCTTC	CSASSSLARTYNEQFF
NA	TRBJ2-3	16	TRBV18	NA	TGTGCCAGCTCACCACAAAGGAGAGCCAACACAGATACGCAGTATTTT	CASSPQRRANTDTQYF
many	TRBJ2-1	15	TRBV6-5	NA	TGTGCCAGCAGTTACCCCCCGTCTGGGGCTGGTGAGCAGTTCTTC	CASSYPPSGAGEQFF
many	TRBJ2-2	14	TRBV29-1	NA	TGCAGCGTTCGGCCAGGGGCCTACACCGGGGAGCTGTTTTTT	CSVRPGAYTGELFF
many	TRBJ2-1	15	TRBV6-2/TRBV6-3	TRBD2	TGTGCCAGCAGTTACTCGGGACTAACCTACAATGAGCAGTTCTTC	CASSYSGLTYNEQFF
NA	TRBJ2-1	18	TRBV7-2	TRBD2	TGCGCCAGCATCACCGGGACTAGCAGGAGTAAGTGGTTCAATGGGCAGTTCTTC	CASITGTSRSKWFNGQFF
many	TRBJ1-2	11	TRBV2	NA	TGTGCCAGCAGCTTCACCTATGGCTACACCTTC	CASSFTYGYTF
many	TRBJ2-5	15	TRBV20-1	TRBD1	TGCAGTGCTAGAGATCGGAGAGGGGGCACAGGGGCCCAGTACTTC	CSARDRRGGTGAQYF
many	TRBJ2-6	13	TRBV4-3	NA	TGCGCCAGCAGCCAAGAACGGGCAAGCGTCCTGACTTTC	CASSQERASVLTF
many	TRBJ2-4	14	TRBV20-1	NA	TGCAGTGCTAGTACCCGGAGAGCCAAAAACATTCAGTACTTC	CSASTRRAKNIQYF